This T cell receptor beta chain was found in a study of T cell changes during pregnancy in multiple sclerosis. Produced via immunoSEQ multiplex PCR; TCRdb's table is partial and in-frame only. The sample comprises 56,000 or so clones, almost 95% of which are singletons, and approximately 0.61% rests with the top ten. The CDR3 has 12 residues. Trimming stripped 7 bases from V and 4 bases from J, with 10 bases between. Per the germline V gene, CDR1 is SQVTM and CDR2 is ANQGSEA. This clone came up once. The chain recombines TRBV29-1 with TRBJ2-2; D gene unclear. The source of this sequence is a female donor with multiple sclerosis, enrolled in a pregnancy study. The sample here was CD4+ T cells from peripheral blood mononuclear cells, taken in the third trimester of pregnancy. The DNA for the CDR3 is TGCAGCGCTAACAGAGTCACCGGGGAGCTGTTTTTT. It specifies CSANRVTGELFF.